This TCR beta chain comes out of a study of blood T cell repertoires in COVID-19. Study as a whole: The United States, Italy and Spain were the sources of the acute and convalescent COVID-19 samples. Sources were T cells, B-cell-depleted T cells, or PBMCs; the material itself was cDNA or gDNA.

Authors' analysis steps: Amplifying reference gene primers gave estimates of nucleated cell counts. Here immunoSEQ multiplex PCR was the method, and the copy in TCRdb shows in-frame clones only, minus some. V and J calls and clone size are given by that table; D and trimming were obtained from the DNA. The sample lists some 80,000 clones; 80% to 90% were seen once. This CDR3 has 14 amino acids. With 5 bases clipped from V and 7 bases from J, the junction kept 8 bases outside the gene matches. Looked up from germline, CDR1 is LNHDA and CDR2 is SQIVND (reference sequence). The source is a woman in her 50s with acute or convalescent COVID-19. The V and J genes are TRBV19 and TRBJ2-1; 7 bases line up with TRBD2. The source material was peripheral blood. CDR3 nucleotide sequence: TGTGCCAGTAGTGCCCGCCACGGGGGGAATGAGCAGTTCTTC. It encodes CASSARHGGNEQFF.